The clone carrying this T cell receptor beta chain was counted ten times or more. The junction shows a germline mismatch at one end, possibly a read error. This record comes from a study of T cells in Graves' hyperthyroidism and ophthalmopathy. With duration under 3 months, ophthalmopathy was active: Clinical Activity Score at least 3, NOSPECS at least 4. Germline assignment: CDR1 SSHAT and CDR2 FNYEAQ (reference sequence). The CDR3 is 15 amino acids. Template material for amplifying TCR beta CDR3 regions consisted of RNA transcripts. First-round RT-PCR with HTBI primers amplified the TCR CDR3 region. Using its own MiXCR run on the multiplex PCR reads, TCRdb lists one record per CDR3 protein. The sample comprises approximately 600,000 distinct CDR3 sequences, 12% to 15% of which are singletons, and roughly 7% rests with the top ten.

This chain connects TRBV7-7 to TRBJ2-5, with a weak D call TRBD1 (8 bases). What was sequenced was blood. The receptor was isolated from a woman younger than 35 with Graves' ophthalmopathy. The CDR3 region has the DNA TGTGCTAGCAGCCAGGGGGGGACAGGTCATGAGACCCAGTACTTC. It is translated as CASSQGGTGHETQYF.